This is a list of T cell receptor beta chains from one sample in a study of shared clonotypes between healthy human individuals. TCRdb keeps only in-frame clones here, not all; method: immunoSEQ multiplex PCR. The table includes approximately 980,000 clones, less than 85% detected once. Sequenced: memory CD4+ T cells sorted from blood. Source of these receptors: a man younger than 35 in good health. Each CDR3 is given without its conserved first and last residue.

v_call: TRBV10-1
cdr3_aa: ASSATDTQY

v_call: TRBV19
cdr3_aa: ASSIEGGYQETQY

v_call: TRBV9
cdr3_aa: ASSRGQGAWQPQH

v_call: TRBV7-2
cdr3_aa: ASSPGAQIASEQF

v_call: TRBV2
cdr3_aa: ASSALTSGRASQETQY

v_call: TRBV25-1
cdr3_aa: ASSDVQTQY

v_call: TRBV5-4
cdr3_aa: ASSRTDSYEQY

v_call: TRBV7-8
cdr3_aa: ASSPEGRRGETQY

v_call: TRBV29-1
cdr3_aa: SVKTGGEQY

v_call: TRBV30
cdr3_aa: AWSAGAGQPQH

v_call: TRBV7-9
cdr3_aa: ASSPERYGYT

v_call: TRBV19
cdr3_aa: ASTQGTGRETQY

v_call: TRBV28
cdr3_aa: ASSLEHPTDTQY

v_call: TRBV7-2
cdr3_aa: ASSLETGPWYTGELF

v_call: TRBV28
cdr3_aa: ASTGGASYGYT

v_call: TRBV19
cdr3_aa: ASSATSGGAYEQY

v_call: TRBV11-2
cdr3_aa: ASSSLTGAGSGELF

v_call: TRBV2
cdr3_aa: ASTMRGGRDTQY

v_call: TRBV19
cdr3_aa: ASTRGPQGLYTGELF

v_call: TRBV6-6
cdr3_aa: ASSYSTQSNTGELF

v_call: TRBV28
cdr3_aa: ASRPGTGVEKLF

v_call: TRBV19
cdr3_aa: ASTSTSGSTDTQY

v_call: TRBV7-2
cdr3_aa: ASSLEGQAYNEQF

v_call: TRBV5-1
cdr3_aa: ASSPQGSGNTIY

v_call: TRBV19
cdr3_aa: ASSIGGGRATDTQY

v_call: TRBV10-3
cdr3_aa: AIRTDFYGYT